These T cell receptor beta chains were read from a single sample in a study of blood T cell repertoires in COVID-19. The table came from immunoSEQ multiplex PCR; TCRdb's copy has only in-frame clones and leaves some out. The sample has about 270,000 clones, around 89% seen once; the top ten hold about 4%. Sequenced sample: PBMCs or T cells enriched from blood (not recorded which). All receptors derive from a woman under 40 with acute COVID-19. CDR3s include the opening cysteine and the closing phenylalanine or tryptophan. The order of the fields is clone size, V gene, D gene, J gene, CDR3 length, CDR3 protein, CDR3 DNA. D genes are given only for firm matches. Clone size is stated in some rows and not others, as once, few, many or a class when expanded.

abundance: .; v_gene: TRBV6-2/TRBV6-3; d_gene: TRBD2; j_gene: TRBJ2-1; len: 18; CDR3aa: CASSPRGTSGLPYNEQFF; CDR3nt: TGTGCCAGCAGTCCCCGGGGGACTAGCGGCCTACCTTACAATGAGCAGTTCTTC
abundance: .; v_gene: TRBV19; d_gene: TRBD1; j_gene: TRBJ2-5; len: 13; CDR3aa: CASSQTGGETQYF; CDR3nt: TGTGCCAGTAGCCAAACAGGGGGTGAGACCCAGTACTTC
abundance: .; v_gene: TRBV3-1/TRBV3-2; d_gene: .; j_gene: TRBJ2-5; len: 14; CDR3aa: CASSLLQDQETQYF; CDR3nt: TGTGCCAGCAGCCTACTACAGGACCAAGAGACCCAGTACTTC
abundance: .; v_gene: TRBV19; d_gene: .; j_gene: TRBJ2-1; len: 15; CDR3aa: CASSTFIGLHNEQFF; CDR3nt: TGTGCCAGTAGTACATTTATAGGACTCCACAATGAGCAGTTCTTC
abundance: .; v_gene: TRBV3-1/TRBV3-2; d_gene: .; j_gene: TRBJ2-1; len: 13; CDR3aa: CASSQARGNEQFF; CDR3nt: TGTGCCAGCAGCCAAGCCAGAGGGAATGAGCAGTTCTTC
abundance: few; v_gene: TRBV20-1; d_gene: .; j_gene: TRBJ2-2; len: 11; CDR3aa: CSAFGTGELFF; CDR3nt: TGCAGTGCTTTCGGGACCGGGGAGCTGTTTTTT
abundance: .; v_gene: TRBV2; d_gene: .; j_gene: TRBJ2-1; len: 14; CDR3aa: CARGGSSSYNEQFF; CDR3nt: TGTGCCAGAGGAGGGTCCTCCTCCTACAATGAGCAGTTCTTC
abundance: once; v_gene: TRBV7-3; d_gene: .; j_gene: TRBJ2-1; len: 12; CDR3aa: CASSSSQGAQFF; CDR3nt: TGTGCCAGCAGCTCCTCTCAGGGTGCGCAGTTCTTC
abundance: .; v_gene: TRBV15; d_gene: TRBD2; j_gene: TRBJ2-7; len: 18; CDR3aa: CATSSFPPLAGGSYEQYF; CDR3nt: TGTGCCACCAGCAGTTTCCCACCCTTAGCGGGAGGGTCCTACGAGCAGTACTTC
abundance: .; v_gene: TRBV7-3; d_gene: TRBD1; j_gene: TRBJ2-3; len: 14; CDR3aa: CASTTGTGTDTQYF; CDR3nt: TGTGCCAGTACTACCGGGACAGGCACAGATACGCAGTATTTT
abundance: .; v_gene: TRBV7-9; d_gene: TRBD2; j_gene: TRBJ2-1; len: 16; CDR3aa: CASSLAGAGGPDEQFF; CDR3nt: TGTGCCAGCAGCTTAGCGGGAGCGGGAGGGCCGGATGAGCAGTTCTTC
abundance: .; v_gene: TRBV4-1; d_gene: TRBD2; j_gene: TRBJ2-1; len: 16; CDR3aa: CASSQGTSGSLDEQFF; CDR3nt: TGCGCCAGCAGCCAGGGAACTAGCGGGAGTCTCGATGAGCAGTTCTTC
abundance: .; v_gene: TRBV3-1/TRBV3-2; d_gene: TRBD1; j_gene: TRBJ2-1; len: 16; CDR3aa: CASSQASQGAYNEQFF; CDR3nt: TGTGCCAGCAGCCAAGCCTCCCAGGGGGCCTACAATGAGCAGTTCTTC
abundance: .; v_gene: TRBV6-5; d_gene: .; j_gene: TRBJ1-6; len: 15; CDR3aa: CASTLRGGAGSPLHF; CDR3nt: TGTGCCAGCACACTGCGAGGGGGTGCGGGTTCACCCCTCCACTTT
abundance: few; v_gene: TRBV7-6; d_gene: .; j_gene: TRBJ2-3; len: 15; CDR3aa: CASSPLRSNTDTQYF; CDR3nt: TGTGCCAGCAGCCCCCTCCGGTCGAACACAGATACGCAGTATTTT
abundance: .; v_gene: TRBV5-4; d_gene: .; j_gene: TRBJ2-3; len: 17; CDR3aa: CASNPSPGSGGTDTQYF; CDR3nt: TGTGCCAGCAACCCCTCCCCGGGGAGCGGAGGCACAGATACGCAGTATTTT
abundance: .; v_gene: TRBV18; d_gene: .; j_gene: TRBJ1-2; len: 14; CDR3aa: CASSPGGGADGYTF; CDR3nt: TGTGCCAGCTCACCCGGAGGGGGGGCGGATGGCTACACCTTC
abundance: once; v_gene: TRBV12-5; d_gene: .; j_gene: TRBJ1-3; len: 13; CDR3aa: CASGFYGGNTIYF; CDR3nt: TGTGCTAGTGGTTTTTACGGGGGAAACACCATATATTTT
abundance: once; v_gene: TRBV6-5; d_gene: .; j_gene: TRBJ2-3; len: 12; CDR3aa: CASSFNTDTQYF; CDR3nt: TGTGCCAGCAGTTTCAACACAGATACGCAGTATTTT
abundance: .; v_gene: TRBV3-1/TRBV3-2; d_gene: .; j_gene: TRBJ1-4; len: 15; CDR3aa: CASSQRGQSNEKLFF; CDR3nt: TGTGCCAGCAGCCAGCGAGGACAGTCTAATGAAAAACTGTTTTTT
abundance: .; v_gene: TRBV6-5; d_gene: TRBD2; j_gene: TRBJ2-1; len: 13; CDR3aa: CAASGAGETVQFF; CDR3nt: TGTGCCGCAAGCGGTGCGGGAGAAACAGTGCAGTTCTTC
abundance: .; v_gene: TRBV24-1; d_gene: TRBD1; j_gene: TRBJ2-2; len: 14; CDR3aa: CAAAGDRVNGELFF; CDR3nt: TGTGCCGCTGCCGGGGACAGGGTAAACGGGGAGCTGTTTTTT
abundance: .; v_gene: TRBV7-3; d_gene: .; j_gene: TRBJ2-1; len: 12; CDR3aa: CASSLEAGSRFF; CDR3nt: TGTGCCAGCAGCTTAGAGGCTGGTAGCCGGTTCTTC
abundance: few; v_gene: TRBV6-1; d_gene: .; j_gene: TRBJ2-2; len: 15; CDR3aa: CASSELQRNTGELFF; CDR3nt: TGTGCCAGCAGTGAACTCCAGCGTAACACCGGGGAGCTGTTTTTT